Given below is one T cell receptor (beta chain) in context. No cognate antigen has been identified for it. Nothing much larger sits one base from this clone, and base qualities are not available. TCR CDR3 regions were amplified from genomic DNA by multiplex PCR using the deep immunoSEQ assay. Genomic DNA extracted from each cell subset was distributed evenly over all wells of several immunoSEQ 96-well plates, and each plate served as one replicate. Each replicate PCR for sorted subsets received roughly 200 ng genomic DNA, equal to some 32,000 T cell genomes. The purified libraries were quantified using a Qubit 3.0 fluorometer, sized with a Bioanalyzer 2100, and then quantified again using the KAPA Library Quantification kit. Every immunoSEQ 96-well plate was sequenced on a separate single-read 150-cycle Illumina NextSeq 550 flow cell. On the authors' methods: Because the immunoSEQ output included only junctional sequences and no quality scores, the filtering could not be the same as the filtering used for full-length reads. To assign V/J genes and CDR3, sequences were annotated against IMGT germline references using PyIR, a Python wrapper for IgBLAST v1.9. Reads were removed for weak V/J assignments (E-value above 1e-6), missing CDR3, stop codons, out-of-frame junctions, or ambiguous translated residues. V3J clonotypes were defined by identical inferred V gene, J gene, and CDR3 amino acid sequence. Percentage overlap between repertoires was computed as shared unique clonotypes divided by the size of the smaller repertoire. Repertoire richness was assessed with RTK rarefaction, the Chao1 estimator, and Recon v2.1 estimates of unobserved clonotypes. For all TCRbeta clonotypes obtained by the gDNA method from a handful of donors, generation probabilities were computed with OLGA. Here the immuneACCESS table is served through TCRdb, limited to in-frame sequences with V and J called. Missing clones are a known gap in these copies; in checked studies unresolved V genes cover under half, and the rest lacks a known reason. V, J and clone size were drawn from that table, and D and trimming were deduced from the DNA. For this sample the table gives some 2 million clones, of which about 95% were detected only once. The ten most abundant clones make up 0.13% of the sample.

Donors were healthy HIV-negative adults with no recently reported acute infections or vaccinations. All donors were Caucasian adults living in Nashville, Tennessee, USA. CD4+ T cells were enriched by magnetic negative selection, after which naive cells were positively selected on CD45RA and the negative fraction was taken as the memory subset. Blood was obtained by leukapheresis, after which PBMCs were separated by Ficoll-Histopaque density gradient centrifugation and cryopreserved in liquid nitrogen vapor phase. Purity and quantity of every magnetically sorted T cell population were checked by analytical flow cytometry. Genomic DNA was isolated from each sorted fraction and quantified by UV absorbance on a Nanodrop 2000c. This record comes from a study of shared clonotypes between healthy human individuals (dated by TCRdb to 2018 to 2021). At the level of the whole study: Three men and a couple of women, aged 18 to 49 years, made up the cohort. For each donor, three plates each were used for CD4 naive and CD4 memory, two plates were used for CD8 naive, and one plate was used for CD8 memory. To increase sequencing depth and limit assay-specific biases, TCR repertoire library preparation and sequencing were carried out by different laboratories using diverse techniques. Between about 0.9 and 9 billion PBMCs per donor were obtained by leukapheresis. To estimate repertoire size and how much clonotype sharing occurs between individuals, the study deeply sequenced the blood TCR repertoires of roughly 5 healthy adults.

The research as a whole found: Clonotypes shared by all four sorted-subset donors showed higher generation probabilities than non-shared clonotypes. Pairwise subsampling indicated that sequencing depth was expected to affect the degree of clonotype sharing among donors. Larger estimated clonotype richness was generally found for naive subsets than for memory subsets. Incomplete sequencing was indicated by rarefaction of sorted-subset datasets, despite the large sequencing depth. When a few donors were compared, the shared fraction of clonotypes was about 5.2% for naive CD4, around 3.6% for naive CD8, roughly 2.5% for memory CD4, and 0.35% to 0.5% for memory CD8. Sampling was restricted to blood, and TCR repertoires in tissue are likely to differ from TCR repertoires in blood. The genetic and exposure-history diversity represented was limited by the small number of donors.

Reading from cysteine to phenylalanine, the CDR3 counts 14 amino acids. Only CDR3 DNA remains: 42 bases, in frame from the first base. V is cut by 10 bases and J by 3 bases, and the space between the germline ends is 19 bases. Sequences ENHRY (CDR1) and SYGVKD (CDR2) are obtained from the germline V gene. What was sequenced was naive CD4+ T cells sorted from blood. Read against the paper, the sample's cell subset or site label means: CD45RA+ positively selected. The chain couples TRBV10-3 to TRBJ2-7, with a weak D call of TRBD2 (5 bases match). The receptor was derived from a man younger than 30 in good health. The CDR3 reads as follows: CATTGSDGRYEQYF. The DNA sequence is given as TGTGCCACCACGGGATCGGACGGCCGCTACGAGCAGTACTTC.